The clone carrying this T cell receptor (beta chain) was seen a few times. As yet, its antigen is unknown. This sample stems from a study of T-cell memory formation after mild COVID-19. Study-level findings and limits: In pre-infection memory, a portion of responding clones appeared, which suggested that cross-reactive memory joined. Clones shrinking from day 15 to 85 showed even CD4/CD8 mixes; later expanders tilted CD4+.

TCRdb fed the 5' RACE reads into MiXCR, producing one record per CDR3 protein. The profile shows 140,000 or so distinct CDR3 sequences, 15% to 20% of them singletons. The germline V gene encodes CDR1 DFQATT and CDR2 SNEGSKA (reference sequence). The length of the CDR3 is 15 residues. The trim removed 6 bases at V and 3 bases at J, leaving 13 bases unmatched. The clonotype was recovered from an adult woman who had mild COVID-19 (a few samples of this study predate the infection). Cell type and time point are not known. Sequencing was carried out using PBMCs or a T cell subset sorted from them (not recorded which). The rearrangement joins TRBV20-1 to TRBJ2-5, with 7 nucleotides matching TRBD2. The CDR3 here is CSAPGGAGKEETQYF. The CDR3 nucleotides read TGCAGTGCCCCGGGGGGAGCGGGCAAGGAAGAGACCCAGTACTTC.